The clone carrying this T cell receptor (beta chain) appeared many times. Its cognate antigen is unknown. Donors ranged from about 6 to 95 years old and were healthy Caucasians in Russia. Whenever a sample was processed, at least 6 million PBMCs were isolated. J lost 0 bases, V lost 6 bases, and 10 bases had no gene match. Per the germline V gene, CDR1 is DFQATT and CDR2 is SNEGSKA (reference sequence). This CDR3 has 15 amino acids. For the second PCR, which ran for roughly 6 to 11 cycles, a sample-barcoded 5' primer and a J-beta primer mix were used. All samples yielded 2.5 million or more CDR3-containing paired-end reads. Via MiXCR, TCRdb re-called the 5' RACE reads, giving one row per CDR3 protein. The data contain 550,000 to 750,000 distinct CDR3 sequences, around 21% of them singletons. The sample comes from a study of blood T cells in healthy people across ages. Points from the study as a whole: Older individuals had lower TCR beta diversity per million T cells (the decline was roughly linear).

The sequence was obtained from a man aged 70-80 years in good health. The chain is built from TRBV20-1 and TRBJ2-5; 7 bases are shared with TRBD2. The sample was blood. In nucleotides, the CDR3 is TGCAGTGCGACGACCGGGGCGGGAGACCAAGAGACCCAGTACTTC. Its protein is CSATTGAGDQETQYF.